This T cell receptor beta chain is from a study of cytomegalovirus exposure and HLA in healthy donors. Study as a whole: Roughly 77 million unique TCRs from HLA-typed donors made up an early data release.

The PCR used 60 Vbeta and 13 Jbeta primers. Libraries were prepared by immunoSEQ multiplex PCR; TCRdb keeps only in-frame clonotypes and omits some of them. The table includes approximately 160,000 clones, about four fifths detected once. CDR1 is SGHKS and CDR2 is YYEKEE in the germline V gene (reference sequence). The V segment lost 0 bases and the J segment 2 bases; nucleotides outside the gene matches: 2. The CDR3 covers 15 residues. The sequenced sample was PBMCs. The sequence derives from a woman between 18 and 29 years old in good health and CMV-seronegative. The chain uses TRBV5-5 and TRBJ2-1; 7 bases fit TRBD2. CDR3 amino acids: CASSLGGGAYNEQFF. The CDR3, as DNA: TGTGCCAGCAGCTTGGGGGGAGGGGCCTACAATGAGCAGTTCTTC. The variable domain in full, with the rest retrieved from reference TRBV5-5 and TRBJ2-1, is DAGVTQSPTHLIKTRGQQVTLRCSPISGHKSVSWYQQVLGQGPQFIFQYYEKEERGRGNFPDRFSARQFPNYSSELNVNALLLGDSALYLCASSLGGGAYNEQFFGPGTRLTVL.